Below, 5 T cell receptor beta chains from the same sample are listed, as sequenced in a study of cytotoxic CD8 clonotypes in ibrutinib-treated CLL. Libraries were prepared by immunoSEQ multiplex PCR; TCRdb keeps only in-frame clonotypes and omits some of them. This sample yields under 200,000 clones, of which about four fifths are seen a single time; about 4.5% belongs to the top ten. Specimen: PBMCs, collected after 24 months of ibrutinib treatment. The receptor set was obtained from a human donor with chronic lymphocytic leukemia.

The CDR3 here is CASTSPLGGNEKLFF. In nucleotides, the CDR3 is TGTGCCAGCACCTCCCCGTTGGGCGGTAATGAAAAACTGTTTTTT. The rearrangement links TRBV28 to TRBJ1-4; D call uncertain. V lost 7 bases and J lost 4, with 16 bases in between. Germline V gene sequence: CDR1 MDHEN, CDR2 SYDVKM. CDR3 length: 15 residues.

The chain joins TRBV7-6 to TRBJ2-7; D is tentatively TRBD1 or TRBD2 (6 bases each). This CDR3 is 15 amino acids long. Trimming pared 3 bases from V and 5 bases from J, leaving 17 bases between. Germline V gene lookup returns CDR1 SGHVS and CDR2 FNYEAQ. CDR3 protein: CASSLGGGTGHEQYF. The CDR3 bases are TGTGCCAGCAGCTTGGGAGGAGGAACAGGGCACGAGCAGTACTTC.

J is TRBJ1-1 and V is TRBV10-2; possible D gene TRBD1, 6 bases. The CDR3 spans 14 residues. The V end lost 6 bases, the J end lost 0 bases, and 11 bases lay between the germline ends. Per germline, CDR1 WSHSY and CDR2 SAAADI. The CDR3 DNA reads TGCGCCAGCAGGGAGACAGGCCTGAACACTGAAGCTTTCTTT. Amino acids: CASRETGLNTEAFF.

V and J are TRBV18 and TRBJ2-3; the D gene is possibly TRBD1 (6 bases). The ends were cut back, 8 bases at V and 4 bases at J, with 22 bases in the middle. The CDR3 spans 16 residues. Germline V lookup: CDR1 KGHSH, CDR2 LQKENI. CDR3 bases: TGTGCCAGCCGAGAACCGTACAATCCAGGGGCAGATACGCAGTATTTT. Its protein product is CASREPYNPGADTQYF.

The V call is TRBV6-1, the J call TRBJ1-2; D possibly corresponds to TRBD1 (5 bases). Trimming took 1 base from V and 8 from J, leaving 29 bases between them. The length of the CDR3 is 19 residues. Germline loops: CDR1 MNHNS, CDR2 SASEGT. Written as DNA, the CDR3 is TGTGCCAGCAGTGAAGAGGGCGGTTGGGGGAGGGGCCGCGCTGGGGGCTACACCTTC. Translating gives CASSEEGGWGRGRAGGYTF.